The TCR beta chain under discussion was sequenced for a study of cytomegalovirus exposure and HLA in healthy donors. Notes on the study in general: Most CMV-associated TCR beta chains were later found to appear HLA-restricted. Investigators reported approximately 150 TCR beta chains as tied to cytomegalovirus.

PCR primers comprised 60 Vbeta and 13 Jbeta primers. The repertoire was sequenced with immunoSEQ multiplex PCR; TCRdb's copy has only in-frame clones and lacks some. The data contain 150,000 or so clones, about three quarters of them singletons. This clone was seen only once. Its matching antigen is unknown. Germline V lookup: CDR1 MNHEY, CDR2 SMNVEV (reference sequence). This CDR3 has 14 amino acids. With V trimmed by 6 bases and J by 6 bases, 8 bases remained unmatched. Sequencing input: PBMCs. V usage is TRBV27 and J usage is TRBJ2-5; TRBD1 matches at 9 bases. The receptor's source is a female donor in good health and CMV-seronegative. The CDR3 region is CASRWTGVWKTQYF. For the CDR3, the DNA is TGTGCCAGCAGGTGGACAGGGGTATGGAAGACCCAGTACTTC.